The next 27 T cell receptor beta chains were all read from a single sample in a study of beta chain features in type 1 diabetes. Expressed TCRB transcripts were sequenced because the isolated RNA had all been reverse transcribed beforehand. Profiled with immunoSEQ multiplex PCR; TCRdb holds only in-frame clones, not every one. The sample carries hundreds of thousands of clones, over 12% recorded once. Broader study findings: When Type 1 diabetes patients were examined, their TCRB CDR3s proved moderately but significantly shorter in all four CD4+ subsets.

The antigens of these receptors remain unknown. The sequenced sample consisted of naive CD4+ T cells from blood. The receptors originated from a man aged 18 to 30 with type 1 diabetes.

In this sample, this clone turned up a few times. Other DNA sequences in the same sample also yield this CDR3. The chain has TRBV5-1 and TRBJ2-1; 10 bases are shared with TRBD1. Germline CDR1 is SGHRS and CDR2 is YFSETQ. This CDR3 has 15 residues. The ends lost 3 bases at V and 3 bases at J; junction bases unmatched: 3. CDR3 nucleotides: TGCGCCAGCAGCTCGACAGGGGGCAGCTACAATGAGCAGTTCTTC. Translating it yields CASSSTGGSYNEQFF.

This rearrangement joins TRBV6-5 to TRBJ2-1, with D perhaps being TRBD1 or TRBD2 (6 bases each). CDR1 and CDR2 from the germline V gene are MNHEY and SVGAGI. The CDR3 is made up of 15 amino acids. V lost 6 bases to trimming and J lost 2 bases, with 14 bases between them. The CDR3 sequence is CASSLSGATYNEQFF. The CDR3 coding sequence is TGTGCCAGCAGCCTTTCGGGGGCAACCTACAATGAGCAGTTCTTC.

This clone turned up a few times. The rearrangement uses TRBV5-1 and TRBJ2-3, with TRBD2 identical over 7 bases. The CDR3 totals 15 residues. V trimming: 7 bases; J trimming: 1 base; junction bases outside the gene matches: 9. Germline CDR1 SGHRS, CDR2 YFSETQ. CDR3 nucleotide sequence: TGCGCCAGCGGCGAGCGGGATCAAGGCACAGATACGCAGTATTTT. Amino acids: CASGERDQGTDTQYF.

The rearrangement joins TRBV10-3 to TRBJ2-5, with TRBD2 matching over 10 bases. This CDR3 region has 18 residues. Germline-derived CDR1 and CDR2 are ENHRY and SYGVKD. V gave up 6 bases and J gave up 1 base; unmatched junction bases: 14. The CDR3 protein is CAISDLAKRGGLQETQYF. As DNA, the CDR3 is TGTGCCATCAGCGACCTGGCTAAGCGGGGGGGCCTCCAAGAGACCCAGTACTTC.

This clone was picked up a small number of times. The chain links TRBV27 to TRBJ2-7, with D tentatively TRBD2 (5 bases). V was clipped by 6 bases and J by 6 bases, with 15 bases between them. The CDR3 is 13 residues long. Germline V gives CDR1 MNHEY, CDR2 SMNVEV (reference sequence). The CDR3, as DNA: TGTGCCAGCAGCCCCTTGAGGGTGAGCGAGCAGTACTTC. This codes for CASSPLRVSEQYF.

This clone has more than one count but fewer than ten. The chain joins TRBV5-1 to TRBJ2-5; D is possibly TRBD2 (6 bases). Trimming removed 4 bases from V and 5 bases from J, with 18 bases in between. CDR3 size: 15 residues. The germline V gene has CDR1 SGHRS and CDR2 YFSETQ. The CDR3 bases are TGCGCCAGCAGCCGCTTGCCCAACCGGGGGGAGACCCAGTACTTC. Translation: CASSRLPNRGETQYF. Looking up the rest from reference TRBV5-1 and TRBJ2-5 gives the full variable domain: KAGVTQTPRYLIKTRGQQVTLSCSPISGHRSVSWYQQTPGQGLQFLFEYFSETQRNKGNFPGRFSGRQFSNSRSEMNVSTLELGDSALYLCASSRLPNRGETQYFGPGTRLLVL.

The chain recombines TRBV7-9 with TRBJ1-2; D is unresolved. Germline V gives CDR1 SEHNR, CDR2 FQNEAQ (reference sequence). The V and J ends lost 1 base and 7 bases respectively, with 19 bases between them. The CDR3 contains 16 residues. CDR3 in amino acids: CASSLVNSYQAGGYTF. In DNA form, the CDR3 reads TGTGCCAGCAGCTTAGTAAACAGCTATCAAGCAGGTGGCTACACCTTC. Filled out from reference TRBV7-9 and TRBJ1-2, the complete variable domain reads DTGVSQNPRHKITKRGQNVTFRCDPISEHNRLYWYRQTLGQGPEFLTYFQNEAQLEKSRLLSDRFSAERPKGSFSTLEIQRTEQGDSAMYLCASSLVNSYQAGGYTFGSGTRLTVV.

This chain joins TRBV5-6 and TRBJ2-2, with 11 bases that match TRBD1. Trimming at V came to 1 base and at J to 1 base, leaving 6 bases not matched to a gene. The CDR3 has 18 amino acids. The germline V gene has CDR1 SGHDT and CDR2 YYEEEE. The CDR3 DNA reads TGTGCCAGCAGCTTGCGGGACAGGGGGTCCCTGAACACCGGGGAGCTGTTTTTT. Translation: CASSLRDRGSLNTGELFF.

This clone was picked up a small number of times. The chain links TRBV5-6 to TRBJ2-7; the D gene is possibly TRBD2 (5 bases). This CDR3 spans 13 amino acids. Germline CDR1 reads SGHDT; CDR2 reads YYEEEE. V lost 3 bases, J lost 2 bases, and 9 bases lay in between. The CDR3 nucleotides are TGTGCCAGCAGCTCCGCGGGCCCCTACGAGCAGTACTTC. Encoded protein: CASSSAGPYEQYF.

As concerns this clone: The same CDR3 arises from other DNA sequences in this sample as well. The rearrangement links TRBV9 to TRBJ1-3; no definite D call. Trimming took off 0 bases at V and 1 base at J, with 5 bases between the two ends. This CDR3 comprises 14 residues. The germline V gene has CDR1 SGDLS and CDR2 YYNGEE. CDR3: CASSVEGSGNTIYF. The CDR3 coding sequence is TGTGCCAGCAGCGTAGAGGGATCTGGAAACACCATATATTTT.

This clone was detected only a few times. This sequence joins TRBV7-2 and TRBJ2-2; the D gene is possibly TRBD2 (5 bases). The CDR3 totals 14 residues. Germline lookup yields CDR1 SGHTA and CDR2 FQGNSA. Trimming cost V 4 bases and J 3 bases, with 9 bases left between them. Here the CDR3 reads CASSSRGDTGELFF. The CDR3 nucleotides read TGTGCCAGCAGCTCACGGGGTGACACCGGGGAGCTGTTTTTT. Full variable domain (rest looked up from reference TRBV7-2 and TRBJ2-2): GAGVSQSPSNKVTEKGKDVELRCDPISGHTALYWYRQSLGQGLEFLIYFQGNSAPDKSGLPSDRFSAERTGGSVSTLTIQRTQQEDSAVYLCASSSRGDTGELFFGEGSRLTVL.

A word on this clone: The same CDR3 can be traced to other DNA sequences in this sample. The chain couples TRBV30 to TRBJ1-2; D remains ambiguous. CDR3 length equals 13 residues. In germline, CDR1 is GTSNPN, CDR2 SVGIG (reference sequence). V was pared by 3 bases and J by 2 bases, with 10 bases between. The DNA for the CDR3 is TGTGCCTGGAGAAGGACGGTGAACTATGGCTACACCTTC. It encodes CAWRRTVNYGYTF.

The sample holds a few counts of this clone. The J gene is TRBJ2-1, the V gene TRBV18; maybe TRBD2 (5 bases). The CDR3 is 15 residues long. The V end lost 5 bases, the J end lost 4 bases, and 15 bases lay between the germline ends. The V gene's germline CDR1 is KGHSH and CDR2 LQKENI. The CDR3 bases are TGTGCCAGCTCATTCAGCGAGCGGCCATACAATGAGCAGTTCTTC. This translates into CASSFSERPYNEQFF.

The V gene is TRBV5-6, the J gene TRBJ1-5; D remains unclear. V gave up 2 bases and J gave up 2 bases, with 8 bases separating them. Germline V gene data show CDR1 as SGHDT and CDR2 as YYEEEE. The CDR3 runs 14 residues. The chain's CDR3 is CASSFGQGNQPQHF. The DNA for the CDR3 is TGTGCCAGCAGCTTCGGGCAGGGCAATCAGCCCCAGCATTTT.

This clone occurred a few times. This sequence joins TRBV30 and TRBJ2-7; 11 positions match TRBD1. CDR3 length: 16 residues. The junction had 14 bases not matched to a gene; V was cut back by 5 bases and J by 5 bases. The germline CDR1 and CDR2 sequences are GTSNPN and SVGIG (reference sequence). The CDR3: CAWARSLGQGVNEQYF. DNA for the CDR3: TGTGCCTGGGCCCGTAGCCTGGGACAGGGGGTCAACGAGCAGTACTTC.

This chain joins TRBV28 and TRBJ1-2, with D unclear. V was cut by 5 bases and J by 7 bases, with 14 bases left in between. Germline V gene sequence: CDR1 MDHEN, CDR2 SYDVKM. The CDR3 extends over 13 amino acids. The CDR3 here is CASSPWISRGYTF. The CDR3 bases are TGTGCCAGCAGTCCATGGATTAGTCGTGGCTACACCTTC.

This clone has more than one count but fewer than ten. A junction end diverges from the germline sequence, so it may reflect a read error. V is TRBV20-1 and J is TRBJ2-3; tentatively, D is TRBD2 (6 bases). The CDR3 length is 11 residues. Germline CDR1 DFQATT, CDR2 SNEGSKA (reference sequence). CDR3 in amino acids: CTGLNTDTQYF. CDR3 nucleotide sequence: TGTACGGGACTCAACACAGATACGCAGTATTTT.

The rearrangement links TRBV29-1 to TRBJ2-3, with 9 bases that match TRBD2. Per germline, CDR1 SQVTM and CDR2 ANQGSEA. V dropped 2 bases and J dropped 5; count of bases not matched to a gene: 17. The CDR3 totals 18 residues. The CDR3 spells CSVESLWRAGGPKDTQYF. DNA of the CDR3: TGCAGCGTTGAATCCCTCTGGAGGGCGGGAGGGCCGAAAGATACGCAGTATTTT.

A few counts support this clone. The chain links TRBV9 to TRBJ1-2; the match to TRBD1 covers 7 bases. V lost 0 bases and J lost 7; bases outside the gene matches: 3. Looked up from germline, CDR1 is SGDLS and CDR2 is YYNGEE. The CDR3 is 13 amino acids. The DNA for the CDR3 is TGTGCCAGCAGCGTAGAGACAGGGATTGGCTACACCTTC. Amino acid sequence: CASSVETGIGYTF.

This clone was counted only a few times. V and J are TRBV9 and TRBJ2-3; D uncertain. With 0 bases removed from V and 2 bases from J, the gap between germline ends came to 10 bases. Germline V gene lookup returns CDR1 SGDLS and CDR2 YYNGEE. The CDR3 contains 15 residues. CDR3 DNA: TGTGCCAGCAGCGTAGGGAGCGTGGTCACAGATACGCAGTATTTT. This gives the protein CASSVGSVVTDTQYF.

The sample holds a few counts of this clone. In DNA, the CDR3 is TGTGCCAGCAGTTTACTTGGGGCCAACGTCCTGACTTTC. Its protein product is CASSLLGANVLTF. The gene calls are TRBV27 and TRBJ2-6; unclear D gene. Trimming removed 2 bases from V and 3 bases from J, with 2 bases in between. Germline-derived CDR1 and CDR2 are MNHEY and SMNVEV (reference sequence). This CDR3 contains 13 residues.

The chain couples TRBV5-4 to TRBJ1-1; the D is unclear. The V and J ends lost 0 bases and 1 base respectively, with 7 bases between them. The CDR3 is made up of 14 amino acids. Germline-derived CDR1 and CDR2 are SGHNT and YYREEE (reference sequence). This CDR3 reads CASSLGPTNTEAFF. The CDR3 DNA reads as TGTGCCAGCAGCTTGGGGCCGACGAACACTGAAGCTTTCTTT.

In its sample, this clone was seen a few times. The V call is TRBV19, the J call TRBJ2-4; weak D call: TRBD2 (5 bases). The CDR3 totals 14 residues. Germline CDR1 LNHDA, CDR2 SQIVND (reference sequence). The germline V and J ends were trimmed by 4 bases and 4 bases, with 11 bases remaining between them. Written as DNA, the CDR3 is TGTGCCAGTAGTAAACGGGAAATAAAAAACATTCAGTACTTC. The encoded protein is CASSKREIKNIQYF.

This clone was counted a few times. Distinct nucleotide sequences in the sample also encode this CDR3. The CDR3: CASSLEGDYGYTF. CDR3 DNA sequence: TGTGCCAGCAGCTTAGAGGGCGACTATGGCTACACCTTC. The chain uses TRBV7-2 and TRBJ1-2; D remains unclear. Between the trimmed V and J ends, which lost 1 base and 3 bases, there was a span of 6 bases. The CDR3 is 13 amino acids. Germline V gene sequence: CDR1 SGHTA, CDR2 FQGNSA.

This sequence joins TRBV30 and TRBJ2-1, with 9 positions matching TRBD1. The CDR3 extends over 13 amino acids. Germline loops: CDR1 GTSNPN, CDR2 SVGIG (reference sequence). J gave up 2 bases and V 7 bases, and 3 bases lay outside the gene matches. The CDR3 region has the DNA TGTGCCTCGGACAGGGGACCCTACAATGAGCAGTTCTTC. This translates into CASDRGPYNEQFF.

V is TRBV6-1 and J is TRBJ2-5, with D perhaps TRBD2 (7 bases). Between the trimmed V and J ends, which lost 5 bases and 2 bases, there was a span of 9 bases. This CDR3 is built from 13 residues. CDR1 and CDR2 (germline): MNHNS, SASEGT. CDR3: CASSRGGQETQYF. CDR3 nucleotide sequence: TGTGCCAGCAGTAGGGGGGGGCAAGAGACCCAGTACTTC.

The gene calls are TRBV7-9 and TRBJ2-4; possible D gene TRBD2, 6 bases. The V and J ends lost 6 bases and 1 base respectively, with 7 bases between them. The CDR3 consists of 13 residues. Germline V CDR1 and CDR2: SEHNR, FQNEAQ (reference sequence). CDR3 DNA: TGTGCCAGCAGGGGAGGCGCCAAAAACATTCAGTACTTC. Translation gives CASRGGAKNIQYF.